This T cell receptor beta chain was sequenced during a study of blood T cell repertoires in COVID-19. Study-level background: Samples came from the United States, Italy and Spain, spanning acute and convalescent COVID-19. Sources were T cells, B-cell-depleted T cells, or PBMCs; the material itself was cDNA or gDNA.

Original processing methods: Amplifying reference gene primers gave estimates of nucleated cell counts. Libraries were prepared by immunoSEQ multiplex PCR; TCRdb keeps only in-frame clonotypes and omits some of them. The V and J calls and the clone size are those of that table, but D and trimming were determined from the DNA. Of over 65,000 clones listed, about 81% are singletons. CDR1 and CDR2 (germline): LNHNV, YYDKDF (reference sequence). The CDR3 contains 14 residues. Trimming left V 4 bases short and J 4 bases short, with 13 bases between. The chain employs TRBV15 and TRBJ1-2; D unclear. Sample: peripheral blood. The TCR originated in a human donor in a cohort sampled during active COVID-19. The CDR3: CATSIGEGGYGYTF. CDR3 in DNA: TGTGCCACCAGCATTGGTGAGGGAGGCTATGGCTACACCTTC. The variable domain in full, completed from reference TRBV15 and TRBJ1-2, reads DAMVIQNPRYQVTQFGKPVTLSCSQTLNHNVMYWYQQKSSQAPKLLFHYYDKDFNNEADTPDNFQSRRPNTSFCFLDIRSPGLGDTAMYLCATSIGEGGYGYTFGSGTRLTVV.